These 20 T cell receptor beta chains were sequenced from one sample in a study of T cells after somatic rescue of genetic block. Data came from immunoSEQ multiplex PCR; TCRdb stores just in-frame clones and leaves some out. In the table there are 80,000 to 100,000 clones, 70% to 90% of which are singletons. The sequenced material came from peripheral blood mononuclear cells (PBMCs). The receptors were gathered from a woman between 18 and 29 years old.

This clone was detected only once. This rearrangement joins TRBV7-6 to TRBJ2-1; 10 bases are shared with TRBD2. This CDR3 comprises 15 residues. With 6 bases clipped from V and 11 bases from J, the junction kept 13 bases outside the gene matches. CDR1 is SGHVS, CDR2 FNYEAQ, per germline. The CDR3 sequence: CASSQGILAGDQQFF. CDR3 sequence (DNA): TGTGCCAGCAGTCAAGGGATCCTAGCGGGAGACCAGCAGTTCTTC. Looking up the rest from reference TRBV7-6 and TRBJ2-1 gives the full variable domain: GAGVSQSPRYKVTKRGQDVALRCDPISGHVSLYWYRQALGQGPEFLTYFNYEAQQDKSGLPNDRFSAERPEGSISTLTIQRTEQRDSAMYRCASSQGILAGDQQFFGPGTRLTVL.

The J gene is TRBJ1-5, the V gene TRBV7-9; D is unresolved. Trimming took 5 bases from V and 4 from J, leaving 18 bases between them. Germline CDR1 and CDR2: SEHNR and FQNEAQ (reference sequence). The CDR3 is 16 amino acids. CDR3 sequence: CASSESRTGENQPQHF. CDR3 nucleotide sequence: TGTGCCAGCAGCGAGAGTCGGACTGGGGAAAATCAGCCCCAGCATTTT.

CDR3 DNA: TGTGCCATCAGTGGTCAGGAGCGTGAAAAACTGTTTTTT. It encodes CAISGQEREKLFF. V is TRBV10-3 and J is TRBJ1-4; the D is unclear. V shed 4 bases and J shed 7 bases, with 10 bases lying between them. The CDR3 extends over 13 amino acids. Germline-derived CDR1 and CDR2 are ENHRY and SYGVKD.

V is TRBV19 and J is TRBJ1-5; 7 bases fit TRBD1. The CDR3 totals 13 residues. Germline V gene lookup returns CDR1 LNHDA and CDR2 SQIVND (reference sequence). V was pared by 5 bases and J by 4 bases, with 2 bases of the junction left unmatched. The CDR3 here is CASSPGGNQPQHF. CDR3 nucleotide sequence: TGTGCCAGTAGTCCAGGGGGAAATCAGCCCCAGCATTTT.

The chain links TRBV7-9 to TRBJ1-4, with 10 bases identical to TRBD1. Trimming removed 4 bases from V and 2 bases from J; junction bases left unmatched: 4. The CDR3 is 16 residues long. Germline loops: CDR1 SEHNR, CDR2 FQNEAQ (reference sequence). CDR3 sequence: CASSSTGGRTNEKLFF. The CDR3 DNA sequence: TGTGCCAGCAGCTCGACAGGGGGCCGTACTAATGAAAAACTGTTTTTT.

J is TRBJ1-2 and V is TRBV28, with D possibly matching TRBD1 (5 bases). Germline CDR1 MDHEN, CDR2 SYDVKM. There are 20 residues in the CDR3. V was trimmed by 0 bases and J by 4 bases, leaving 27 bases between them. In nucleotides, the CDR3 is TGTGCCAGCAGTTTATGGGGGGGGTGGCGGTTAGGGGAGGAGAGCTATGGCTACACCTTC. It encodes CASSLWGGWRLGEESYGYTF.

CDR3 DNA: TGTGCCAGCAGTTCCTCCAGGGGGGGGGAGACTGAAGCTTTCTTT. This gives the protein CASSSSRGGETEAFF. This rearrangement joins TRBV27 to TRBJ1-1; 7 bases match TRBD1. The length of the CDR3 is 15 residues. V gave up 4 bases and J gave up 5 bases; unmatched junction bases: 10. The V gene's germline CDR1 is MNHEY and CDR2 SMNVEV (reference sequence).

This clone was counted only a few times. This chain links TRBV28 with TRBJ2-7; 9 bases match TRBD2. The CDR3 length is 16 residues. Germline V gene sequence: CDR1 MDHEN, CDR2 SYDVKM. V was clipped by 3 bases and J by 3 bases; unmatched bases: 9. This chain's CDR3 is CASSFAGGFPYYEQYF. CDR3 coding DNA: TGTGCCAGCAGTTTCGCGGGAGGGTTCCCTTACTACGAGCAGTACTTC.

The genes are TRBV6-5 and TRBJ2-7; 9 bases map to TRBD2. This CDR3 is built from 16 residues. From germline, CDR1 is MNHEY and CDR2 SVGAGI. Trimming took 0 bases from V and 1 from J; bases not matched to a gene: 4. CDR3 DNA: TGTGCCAGCAGTTACTCGAGCGGGAGGCGATCCTACGAGCAGTACTTC. It is translated as CASSYSSGRRSYEQYF.

The chain carries TRBV19 and TRBJ2-1; 13 bases agree with TRBD2. Germline trimming cut 6 bases from V and 6 bases from J; bases unmatched to any gene: 8. The CDR3 is 16 residues long. Germline CDR1 and CDR2: LNHDA and SQIVND (reference sequence). In DNA, the CDR3 is TGTGCCAGTAGAACACCGGGACTAGCGGGGCTCAATGAGCAGTTCTTC. It specifies CASRTPGLAGLNEQFF. Complete variable domain (other parts from reference TRBV19 and TRBJ2-1): DGGITQSPKYLFRKEGQNVTLSCEQNLNHDAMYWYRQDPGQGLRLIYYSQIVNDFQKGDIAEGYSVSREKKESFPLTVTSAQKNPTAFYLCASRTPGLAGLNEQFFGPGTRLTVL.

This chain links TRBV9 with TRBJ2-7, with TRBD2 identical over 12 bases. J gave up 4 bases and V 4 bases, and 3 bases lay outside the gene matches. The CDR3 contains 14 residues. Per germline, CDR1 SGDLS and CDR2 YYNGEE. The CDR3: CASSPGLAGYEQYF. DNA of the CDR3: TGTGCCAGCAGCCCAGGACTAGCGGGATACGAGCAGTACTTC.

The chain is built from TRBV7-2 and TRBJ1-1, with D unclear. The CDR3 is 13 residues long. Germline CDR1 reads SGHTA; CDR2 reads FQGNSA. V lost 1 base and J 4 bases, leaving 7 bases between the germline ends. The CDR3 bases are TGTGCCAGCAGCTTAGTTGGTTCCACTGAAGCTTTCTTT. It specifies CASSLVGSTEAFF.

The rearrangement links TRBV11-1 to TRBJ2-6, with D perhaps matching TRBD2 (5 bases). The V end lost 1 base, the J end lost 0 bases, and 7 bases lay between the germline ends. The CDR3 runs to 16 residues. Germline V gene sequence: CDR1 SGHAT, CDR2 FQDESV (reference sequence). The DNA for the CDR3 is TGTGCCAGCAGCTTAGATGGAGGCTCTGGGGCCAACGTCCTGACTTTC. Translated: CASSLDGGSGANVLTF.

The DNA for the CDR3 is TGTGCCAGCAGCTTAGCGCGGATGGTAAACACTGAAGCTTTCTTT. Translating gives CASSLARMVNTEAFF. The chain couples TRBV7-9 to TRBJ1-1; D is undetermined. The germline gives CDR1 SEHNR, CDR2 FQNEAQ (reference sequence). V was trimmed by 0 bases and J by 2 bases, leaving 10 bases between them. The CDR3 runs to 15 residues.

The V and J genes are TRBV20-1 and TRBJ2-2; 7 nucleotides match TRBD2. CDR1 is DFQATT, CDR2 SNEGSKA, per germline (reference sequence). The CDR3 is 11 amino acids. J gave up 8 bases and V 6 bases, and 3 bases lay outside the gene matches. CDR3 coding DNA: TGCAGTGCCCCGGGGGGAGGGGAGCTGTTTTTT. Its translation is CSAPGGGELFF.

The chain is built from TRBV28 and TRBJ1-2; a possible D gene is TRBD1 (5 bases). The CDR3 is made up of 13 amino acids. Germline V gene data show CDR1 as MDHEN and CDR2 as SYDVKM. Between the trimmed V and J ends, which lost 5 bases and 4 bases, there was a span of 11 bases. CDR3 coding DNA: TGTGCCAGCAGTGACCGGGGCCTCTATGGCTACACCTTC. This gives the protein CASSDRGLYGYTF.

The chain couples TRBV9 to TRBJ1-2, with D perhaps matching TRBD1 (6 bases). The CDR3 is 16 residues long. Germline CDR1 and CDR2: SGDLS and YYNGEE. Deletions cut 3 bases from V and 2 bases from J, with 17 bases between. The CDR3 region is CASSAPTGFGNYGYTF. CDR3 DNA: TGTGCCAGCAGCGCACCGACAGGTTTTGGGAACTATGGCTACACCTTC.

V gene TRBV5-1 combines with J gene TRBJ2-1, with 9 bases identical to TRBD1. V gave up 4 bases and J gave up 7 bases; unmatched junction bases: 6. The V gene's germline CDR1 is SGHRS and CDR2 YFSETQ. The CDR3 sequence is 14 residues long. CDR3 nucleotides: TGCGCCAGCAGCCGTGGACAGGGGACTAATGAGCAGTTCTTC. Its translation is CASSRGQGTNEQFF.

The chain has TRBV28 and TRBJ2-7; maybe TRBD2 (6 bases). This CDR3 region has 12 residues. Trimming shortened V by 2 bases and J by 6 bases, and 8 bases separated the two germline ends. Germline values: CDR1 MDHEN, CDR2 SYDVKM. CDR3 DNA sequence: TGTGCCAGCAGTTTAGGGGACTCCGAGCAGTACTTC. Amino acid sequence: CASSLGDSEQYF.

The chain links TRBV7-9 to TRBJ2-3; unclear D gene. This CDR3 comprises 13 residues. Germline lookup yields CDR1 SEHNR and CDR2 FQNEAQ (reference sequence). V gave up 2 bases and J gave up 0 bases, with 3 bases separating them. Here the CDR3 reads CASSLSSTDTQYF. Here the CDR3 DNA reads TGTGCCAGCAGCTTATCCAGCACAGATACGCAGTATTTT.